This T cell receptor (beta chain) came from a study of shared clonotypes between healthy human individuals. As for the study in general: CD4 naive and memory got three plates each, CD8 naive two, CD8 memory one.

V gave up 6 bases and J gave up 8 bases; unmatched junction bases: 29. Germline lookup yields CDR1 MDHEN and CDR2 SYDVKM. The CDR3 sequence is 20 residues long. Profiled with immunoSEQ multiplex PCR; TCRdb holds only in-frame clones, not every one. The sample includes a few million clones, more than 80% of them seen just once. The sequence came from a young man in good health. What was sequenced was naive CD4+ T cells sorted from blood. Documented subset: CD45RA+ positively selected. The V gene is TRBV28, the J gene TRBJ1-2; TRBD1 matches at 8 bases. CDR3 in DNA: TGTGCCAGCAGGACCCACCTGGGTGGTGGGGGCAGGGGGCGAGGGCAGGGCTACACCTTC. Translation gives CASRTHLGGGGRGRGQGYTF.